The 12 T cell receptor beta chains below were found in one sample sequenced in a study of response to subunit inactivated influenza vaccine. One entry per CDR3 protein results from TCRdb running MiXCR on the RT-PCR reads. The sample contains 500,000 to 550,000 distinct CDR3 sequences, around 8% of which appear only once. Sequencing was performed on PBMCs from blood, taken around 25 months after vaccination. These receptors were collected from a man aged 50 to 75 who received an inactivated influenza vaccine.

CDR3 region: CASSISSGPYNEQFF. The CDR3 region has the DNA TGTGCCAGTAGTATTAGTAGCGGGCCCTACAATGAGCAGTTCTTC. The chain couples TRBV19 to TRBJ2-1; 7 bases align to TRBD2. CDR1 and CDR2 (germline): LNHDA, SQIVND (reference sequence). The CDR3 covers 15 residues. Trimming at V came to 3 bases and at J to 2 bases, leaving 4 bases not matched to a gene.

The chain carries TRBV5-1 and TRBJ1-2, with 7 bases matching TRBD1. CDR1 and CDR2 (germline): SGHRS, YFSETQ. V trimming: 1 base; J trimming: 4 bases; junction bases outside the gene matches: 7. This CDR3 spans 15 amino acids. CDR3 sequence: CASSLTPGTAYGYTF. The CDR3 DNA reads as TGCGCCAGCAGCTTGACCCCCGGGACAGCCTATGGCTACACCTTC.

This clonotype came up a few times. V is TRBV20-1 and J is TRBJ2-3, with 16 bases aligning to TRBD2. The length of the CDR3 is 20 residues. The germline CDR1 and CDR2 sequences are DFQATT and SNEGSKA (reference sequence). V lost 1 base, J lost 7 bases, and 17 bases stayed unmatched. The CDR3 sequence: CSARGTPGTSGGASSNTQYF. The CDR3 nucleotides are TGCAGTGCTAGAGGGACCCCAGGGACTAGCGGGGGGGCCAGTTCAAATACGCAGTATTTT.

This clonotype was recorded many times. J is TRBJ2-3 and V is TRBV15; the D gene is possibly TRBD2 (5 bases). The germline gives CDR1 LNHNV, CDR2 YYDKDF (reference sequence). Trimming pared 6 bases from V and 6 bases from J, leaving 19 bases between. The CDR3 runs 15 residues. This CDR3 reads CATSGPLVGGDTQYF. The CDR3 coding sequence is TGTGCCACCAGTGGTCCACTAGTCGGTGGGGATACGCAGTATTTT. The whole variable domain, filled in from reference TRBV15 and TRBJ2-3, reads DAMVIQNPRYQVTQFGKPVTLSCSQTLNHNVMYWYQQKSSQAPKLLFHYYDKDFNNEADTPDNFQSRRPNTSFCFLDIRSPGLGDTAMYLCATSGPLVGGDTQYFGPGTRLTVL.

The chain uses TRBV7-2 and TRBJ2-2, with 7 bases that match TRBD2. The CDR3 runs to 15 residues. From germline, CDR1 is SGHTA and CDR2 FQGNSA. J was trimmed by 4 bases and V by 5 bases; bases with no gene match: 7. The CDR3 nucleotides are TGTGCCAGCAGCGGACTAGTGGCGCGCACCGGGGAGCTGTTTTTT. Protein: CASSGLVARTGELFF.

This clonotype was seen ten or more times. This rearrangement joins TRBV4-1 to TRBJ1-4; D perhaps matches TRBD1 (5 bases). V lost 1 base and J 3 bases, leaving 9 bases between the germline ends. The CDR3 loop spans 15 amino acids. Germline V gene lookup returns CDR1 MGHRA and CDR2 YSYEKL. CDR3 amino acids: CASSQGTLSNEKLFF. The CDR3 DNA reads TGCGCCAGCAGCCAAGGGACACTCTCTAATGAAAAACTGTTTTTT.

The CDR3 nucleotides are TGTGCCAGCAGTGCTTTGACCTACGAGCAGTACTTC. Translating it yields CASSALTYEQYF. The V and J genes are TRBV2 and TRBJ2-7; the D is unclear. The germline V and J ends were trimmed by 4 bases and 2 bases, with 6 bases remaining between them. Germline CDR1 SNHLY, CDR2 FYNNEI. The CDR3 is 12 residues long. Based on the CDR3 plus reference TRBV2 and TRBJ2-7, the full variable domain is EPEVTQTPSHQVTQMGQEVILRCVPISNHLYFYWYRQILGQKVEFLVSFYNNEISEKSEIFDDQFSVERPDGSNFTLKIRSTKLEDSAMYFCASSALTYEQYFGPGTRLTVT.

This clonotype was seen at least ten times. The chain carries TRBV28 and TRBJ2-3; D gene uncertain. The length of the CDR3 is 12 residues. The V and J ends lost 6 bases and 4 bases respectively, with 8 bases between them. In germline, CDR1 is MDHEN, CDR2 SYDVKM. DNA for the CDR3: TGTGCCAGCAGCCTCGATGCAGATACGCAGTATTTT. Translation gives CASSLDADTQYF.

The chain links TRBV29-1 to TRBJ2-3, with D unresolved. CDR3 length: 14 amino acids. The germline V and J ends were trimmed by 6 bases and 3 bases, with 16 bases remaining between them. Germline assignment: CDR1 SQVTM and CDR2 ANQGSEA. CDR3 protein: CSVLRSPQTDTQYF. In nucleotides, the CDR3 is TGCAGCGTCCTCCGTTCGCCGCAGACAGATACGCAGTATTTT.

The sample holds a few counts of this clonotype. The J gene is TRBJ2-2, the V gene TRBV5-1, with TRBD1 matching over 9 bases. Unmatched junction bases numbered 1, after V lost 6 bases and J lost 1 base. Germline lookup yields CDR1 SGHRS and CDR2 YFSETQ. This CDR3 has 14 residues. CDR3 DNA: TGCGCCAGCAAGGGACAGGGGAACACCGGGGAGCTGTTTTTT. This codes for CASKGQGNTGELFF.

This clonotype was seen a few times. The chain employs TRBV9 and TRBJ2-3; perhaps TRBD1 as D (6 bases). From germline, CDR1 is SGDLS and CDR2 YYNGEE. This CDR3 contains 14 residues. V was trimmed by 3 bases and J by 2 bases, leaving 10 bases between them. CDR3 DNA sequence: TGTGCCAGCAGCGCCAGGGGAAACACAGATACGCAGTATTTT. It is translated as CASSARGNTDTQYF.

Turning to this clonotype: Germline and junction disagree at one end, which may indicate a read error. The genes are TRBV20-1 and TRBJ2-7; TRBD2 agrees at 13 bases. This CDR3 is built from 15 residues. Per the germline V gene, CDR1 is DFQATT and CDR2 is SNEGSKA (reference sequence). DNA of the CDR3: TGCTGTGCTCGGGAACTAGCGGGGGGGGTATACGAGCAGTACTTC. It yields the protein CCARELAGGVYEQYF.